This TCR beta chain was profiled in a study of chemoradiotherapy in HPV16-positive cancers. Background on the study: A couple of HPV16-positive patients' cells yielded candidate HPV-specific clones and common motifs. General study results and limits: Functional assays defining HPV-specific T cells used only two HPV16-positive patients. In HPV16-positive patients, HPV-responsive T-cell expansion tracked better recurrence-free survival. Candidate HPV-specific clones and E7-related TCR motifs grew in tumor during treatment.

Sequenced by immunoSEQ multiplex PCR; TCRdb stores in-frame clones only, minus some. The sample lists 65,000 to 80,000 clones; around nine tenths were seen once. The V and J ends lost 4 bases and 1 base, in that order; junction bases with no gene match: 5. The germline V gene encodes CDR1 MRHNA and CDR2 SNTAGT. CDR3 length: 15 amino acids. A word on this clone: No antigen is known for it.

The chain is built from TRBV6-4 and TRBJ2-3; TRBD2 aligns across 7 bases. The clonotype comes from a human donor with HPV-associated anogenital cancer. This material consisted of blood, taken from a patient who underwent chemoradiotherapy. CDR3 region: CASSGAGTGTDTQYF. DNA for the CDR3: TGTGCCAGCAGTGGAGCGGGAACTGGCACAGATACGCAGTATTTT.